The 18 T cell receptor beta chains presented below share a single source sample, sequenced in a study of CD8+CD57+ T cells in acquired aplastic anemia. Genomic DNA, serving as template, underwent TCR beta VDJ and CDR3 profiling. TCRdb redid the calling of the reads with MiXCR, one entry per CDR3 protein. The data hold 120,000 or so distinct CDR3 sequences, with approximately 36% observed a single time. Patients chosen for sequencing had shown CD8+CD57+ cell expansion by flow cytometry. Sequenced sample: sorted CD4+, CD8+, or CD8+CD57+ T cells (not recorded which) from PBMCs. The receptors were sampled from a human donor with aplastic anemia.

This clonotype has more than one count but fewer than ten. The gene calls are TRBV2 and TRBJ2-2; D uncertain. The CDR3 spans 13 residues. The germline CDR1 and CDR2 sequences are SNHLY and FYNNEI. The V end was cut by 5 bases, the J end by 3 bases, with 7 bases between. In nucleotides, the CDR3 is TGTGCCAGCAGTTACAGATACACCGGGGAGCTGTTTTTT. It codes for CASSYRYTGELFF.

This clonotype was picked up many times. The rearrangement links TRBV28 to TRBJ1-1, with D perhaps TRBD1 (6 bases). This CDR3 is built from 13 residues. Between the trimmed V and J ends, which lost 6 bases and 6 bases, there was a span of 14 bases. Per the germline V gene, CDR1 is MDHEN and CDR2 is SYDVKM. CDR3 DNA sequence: TGTGCCAGCAGCCTAGGACAGTCCCCTGAAGCTTTCTTT. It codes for CASSLGQSPEAFF. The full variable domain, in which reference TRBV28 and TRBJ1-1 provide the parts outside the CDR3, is DVKVTQSSRYLVKRTGEKVFLECVQDMDHENMFWYRQDPGLGLRLIYFSYDVKMKEKGDIPEGYSVSREKKERFSLILESASTNQTSMYLCASSLGQSPEAFFGQGTRLTVV.

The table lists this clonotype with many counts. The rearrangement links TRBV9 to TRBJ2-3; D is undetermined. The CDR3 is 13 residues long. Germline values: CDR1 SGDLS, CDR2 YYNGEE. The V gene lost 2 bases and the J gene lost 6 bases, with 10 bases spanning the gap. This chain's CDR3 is CASSVLPRDTQYF. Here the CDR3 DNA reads TGTGCCAGCAGCGTCCTCCCTAGGGATACGCAGTATTTT.

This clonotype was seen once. CDR3 in DNA: TGCAGTGTAGGGGACAGGGGGCGGGAAGCTTTCTTT. It yields the protein CSVGDRGREAFF. The V and J genes are TRBV20-1 and TRBJ1-1, with 12 bases identical to TRBD1. V dropped 7 bases and J dropped 8; count of bases not matched to a gene: 5. CDR1 and CDR2 from the germline V gene are DFQATT and SNEGSKA (reference sequence). The CDR3 loop spans 12 amino acids.

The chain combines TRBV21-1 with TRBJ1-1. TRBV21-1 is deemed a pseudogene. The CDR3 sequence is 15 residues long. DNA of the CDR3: TGTGCCAGCAGCCCTTGGAAGGCATTCAACACTGAAGCTTTCTTT. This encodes CASSPWKAFNTEAFF.

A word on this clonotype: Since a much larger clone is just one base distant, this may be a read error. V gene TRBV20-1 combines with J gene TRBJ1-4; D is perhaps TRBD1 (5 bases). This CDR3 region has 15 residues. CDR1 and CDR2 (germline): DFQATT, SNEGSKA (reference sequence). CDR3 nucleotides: TGCAGTGCTAGACATCTTGGGGCCTATAATGAAAAACCGTTTTTT. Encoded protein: CSARHLGAYNEKPFF.

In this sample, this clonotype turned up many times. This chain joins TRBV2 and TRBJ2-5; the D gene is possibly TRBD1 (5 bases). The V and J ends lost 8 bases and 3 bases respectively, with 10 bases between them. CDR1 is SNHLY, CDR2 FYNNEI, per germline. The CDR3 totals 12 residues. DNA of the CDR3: TGTGCCAGCGGGGCCGCTAAAGAGACCCAGTACTTC. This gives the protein CASGAAKETQYF.

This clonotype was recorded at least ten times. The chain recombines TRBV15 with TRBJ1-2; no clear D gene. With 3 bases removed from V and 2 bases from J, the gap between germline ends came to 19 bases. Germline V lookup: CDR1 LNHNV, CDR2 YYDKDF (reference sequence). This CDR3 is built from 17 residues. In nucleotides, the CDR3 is TGTGCCACCAGCAGCCCAGGAGGGCAAATGCTGAACTATGGCTACACCTTC. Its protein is CATSSPGGQMLNYGYTF. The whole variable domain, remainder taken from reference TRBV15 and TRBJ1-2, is DAMVIQNPRYQVTQFGKPVTLSCSQTLNHNVMYWYQQKSSQAPKLLFHYYDKDFNNEADTPDNFQSRRPNTSFCFLDIRSPGLGDTAMYLCATSSPGGQMLNYGYTFGSGTRLTVV.

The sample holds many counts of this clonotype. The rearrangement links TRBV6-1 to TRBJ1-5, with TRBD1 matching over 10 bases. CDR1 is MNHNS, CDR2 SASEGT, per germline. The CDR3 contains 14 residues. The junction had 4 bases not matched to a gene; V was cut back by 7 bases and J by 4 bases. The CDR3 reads CASTPGQGNQPQHF. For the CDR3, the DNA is TGTGCCAGCACCCCGGGACAGGGGAATCAGCCCCAGCATTTT.

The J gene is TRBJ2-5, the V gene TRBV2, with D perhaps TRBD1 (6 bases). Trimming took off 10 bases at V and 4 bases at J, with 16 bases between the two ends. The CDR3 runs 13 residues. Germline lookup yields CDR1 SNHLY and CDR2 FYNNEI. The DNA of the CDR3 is TGTGCCACCAAACTCAGGGGCGGAGAGACCCAGTACTTC. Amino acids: CATKLRGGETQYF.

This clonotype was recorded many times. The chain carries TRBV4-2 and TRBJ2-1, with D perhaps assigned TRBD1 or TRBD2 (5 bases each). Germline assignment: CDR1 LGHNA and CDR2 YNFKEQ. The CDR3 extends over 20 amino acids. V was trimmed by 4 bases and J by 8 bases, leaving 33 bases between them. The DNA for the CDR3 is TGTGCCAGCAGCCCAAGGGGCCCTTCGGTTCAATCGGGGCCGCGGGATGAGCAGTTCTTC. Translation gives CASSPRGPSVQSGPRDEQFF.

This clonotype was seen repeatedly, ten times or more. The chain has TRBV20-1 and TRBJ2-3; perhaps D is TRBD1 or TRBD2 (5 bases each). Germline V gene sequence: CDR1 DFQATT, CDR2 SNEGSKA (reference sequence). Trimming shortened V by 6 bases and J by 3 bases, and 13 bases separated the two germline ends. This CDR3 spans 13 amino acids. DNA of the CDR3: TGCAGTGCCACGAGGGGTTTGACAGATACGCAGTATTTT. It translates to CSATRGLTDTQYF.

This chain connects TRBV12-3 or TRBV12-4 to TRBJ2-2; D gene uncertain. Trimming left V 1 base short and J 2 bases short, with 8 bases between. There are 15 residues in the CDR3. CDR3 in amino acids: CASSLGSFNTGELFF. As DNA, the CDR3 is TGTGCCAGCAGTTTAGGGAGCTTCAACACCGGGGAGCTGTTTTTT.

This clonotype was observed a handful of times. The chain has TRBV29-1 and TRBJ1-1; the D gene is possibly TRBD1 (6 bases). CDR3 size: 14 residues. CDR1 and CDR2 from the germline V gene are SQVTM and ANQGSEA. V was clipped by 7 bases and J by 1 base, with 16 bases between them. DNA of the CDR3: TGCAGCGCAAACAGGGCACTTTCGAACACTGAAGCTTTCTTT. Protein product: CSANRALSNTEAFF.

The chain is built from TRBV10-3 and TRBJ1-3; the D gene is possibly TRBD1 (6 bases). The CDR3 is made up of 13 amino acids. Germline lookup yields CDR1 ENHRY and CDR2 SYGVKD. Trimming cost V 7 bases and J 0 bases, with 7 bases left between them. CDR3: CAIMGASGNTIYF. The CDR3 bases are TGTGCCATCATGGGGGCCTCTGGAAACACCATATATTTT.

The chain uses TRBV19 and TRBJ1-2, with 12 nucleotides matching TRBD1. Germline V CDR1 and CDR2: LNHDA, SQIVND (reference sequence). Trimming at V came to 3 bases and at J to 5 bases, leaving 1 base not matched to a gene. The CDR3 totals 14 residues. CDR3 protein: CASSMGQGAYGYTF. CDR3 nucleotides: TGTGCCAGTAGTATGGGACAGGGGGCTTATGGCTACACCTTC.

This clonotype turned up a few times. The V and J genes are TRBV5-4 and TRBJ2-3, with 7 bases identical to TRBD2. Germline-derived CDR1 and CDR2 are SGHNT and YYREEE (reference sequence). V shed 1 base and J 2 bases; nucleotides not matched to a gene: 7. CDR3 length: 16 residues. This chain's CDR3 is CASSLSVAGYTDTQYF. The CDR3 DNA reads TGTGCCAGCAGCTTGTCGGTAGCGGGCTACACAGATACGCAGTATTTT.

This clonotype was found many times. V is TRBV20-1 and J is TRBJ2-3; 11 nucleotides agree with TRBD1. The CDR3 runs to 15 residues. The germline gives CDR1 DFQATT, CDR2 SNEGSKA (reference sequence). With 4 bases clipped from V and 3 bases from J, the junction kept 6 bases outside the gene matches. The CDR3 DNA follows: TGCAGTGCTAAGTGGGACAGGGGGAGGACAGATACGCAGTATTTT. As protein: CSAKWDRGRTDTQYF.